This T cell receptor (beta chain) was retrieved from a study of T cells expressing NK-cell markers (dated by TCRdb to about 2020). About the investigation overall: Three sorted T-cell subsets (CD3+CD56+NKG2C+, CD3+CD56+NKG2C- and CD3+CD56-NKG2C+) from roughly 8 donors had their TCR beta-chain repertoires profiled. Libraries were sequenced as 2 x 150 bp reads on Illumina HiSeq 2000/2500, MiSeq or NextSeq. The study sequenced eight donors, all healthy volunteers chosen at random: three men and five women. Among the eight sequenced donors, seven were HCMV-seropositive and one was HCMV-seronegative.

Inclusive of the bounding cysteine and phenylalanine, the CDR3 is 14 residues long. The DNA sequence is not available. CDR1 SGHRS and CDR2 YFSETQ were looked up in the germline V gene. A commercial ELISA kit detecting HCMV-specific IgG in serum was used to determine HCMV serostatus. Ficoll density gradient centrifugation was used to isolate peripheral blood mononuclear cells from blood. On this clonotype: Its binding antigen is unknown.

The sequencer was an Illumina HiSeq 2000. TCR beta cDNA libraries were made by 5'RACE template switching that added a universal primer site and unique molecular identifiers. Synthesis of cDNA was primed from the TCR beta constant segment and was followed by two consecutive PCR amplification steps. The source study handled its data this way. MIGEC was used to demultiplex reads and group reads by UMI, and MiTCR was used to assemble and quantify clonotypes. To remove erroneous sequences, TCR cDNA sequences were retained only when supported by two or more reads. The tcR package was used for downstream repertoire analysis, and clonotypes were matched across fractions by CDR3 nucleotide sequence plus V segment. VDJmatch was used to annotate antigen specificity against VDJdb, with one amino acid substitution allowed in CDR3. Based on TCRdb reprocessing of the reads, there is one entry per CDR3 protein sequence, and DNA is missing. The V and J calls were not made by the authors but by TCRdb's processing. The table kept for this sample lists under 500,000 distinct CDR3 sequences. The ten biggest clones cover 7.3% of the sample.

Study-wide conclusions, independent of this receptor: In more than five donors, the dominant CD3+CD56+NKG2C+ clonotypes ranked among the top 10 CD8+ clonotypes, making up roughly 1.0-8% of CD8+ T cells. Those dominant clonotypes were again the most abundant among CD3+CD56-NKG2C+ cells in a handful of donors, at roughly 25-60.1%. Whether the expanded NKG2C-expressing T cell clones were specific for HCMV antigens remained unclear.

In this chain, TRBV5-1 is recombined with TRBJ2-1; TCRdb picks TRBD2, but there is no DNA to check that call. This receptor was obtained from a woman between 18 and 69 years old in good health. Sequenced input: blood T cells: a sorted CD56 or NKG2C T cell subset, CD4+ or CD8+ T cells, or bulk PBMC T cells (not recorded which). The CDR3 protein sequence reads: CASSLVVSGNEQFF. The full variable domain, completed from the reference TRBV5-1 and TRBJ2-1 proteins outside the CDR3, reads KAGVTQTPRYLIKTRGQQVTLSCSPISGHRSVSWYQQTPGQGLQFLFEYFSETQRNKGNFPGRFSGRQFSNSRSEMNVSTLELGDSALYLCASSLVVSGNEQFFGPGTRLTVL.